The rows below give T cell receptor beta chains drawn from one sample of a study of molecular identifiers for immune sequencing clone quantification. Each CDR3 protein is one row after TCRdb ran MiXCR on the PCR reads. The sample has about 640,000 distinct CDR3 sequences; approximately 20% are singletons. Sequenced material: naive CD8+ T cells from blood, with Jurkat cell RNA spiked in. All receptors come from a human donor in good health. Some libraries in this study had Jurkat cell RNA spiked in. Both conserved end residues are part of each CDR3. The D gene is left open where the match is weak. Clone size appears in some rows only: once, few, many, or a class for an expanded clone.

clone size: few; D gene: NA; J gene: TRBJ2-7; V gene: TRBV20-1; CDR3 length: 12; CDR3 protein: CSAIWLAGEQYF; CDR3 DNA: TGCAGTGCTATATGGCTAGCTGGCGAGCAGTACTTC
clone size: few; D gene: NA; J gene: TRBJ2-1; V gene: TRBV13; CDR3 length: 13; CDR3 protein: CASSTPPRDEQFF; CDR3 DNA: TGTGCCAGCAGCACCCCCCCCCGGGATGAGCAGTTCTTC
clone size: many; D gene: NA; J gene: TRBJ2-4; V gene: TRBV28; CDR3 length: 18; CDR3 protein: CASSPYRSGGRAKNIQYF; CDR3 DNA: TGTGCCAGCAGTCCTTACCGGTCCGGTGGTCGGGCCAAAAACATTCAGTACTTC
clone size: NA; D gene: TRBD1; J gene: TRBJ1-2; V gene: TRBV7-9; CDR3 length: 14; CDR3 protein: CASSSTGKVYGYTF; CDR3 DNA: TGTGCCAGCAGCTCGACAGGGAAAGTCTATGGCTACACCTTC
clone size: many; D gene: TRBD2; J gene: TRBJ2-1; V gene: TRBV13; CDR3 length: 18; CDR3 protein: CASSSKQVEGLARNEQFF; CDR3 DNA: TGTGCCAGCAGTTCGAAACAAGTAGAGGGACTAGCGAGGAATGAGCAGTTCTTC
clone size: many; D gene: NA; J gene: TRBJ1-3; V gene: TRBV27; CDR3 length: 15; CDR3 protein: CASSLSWGGGNTIYF; CDR3 DNA: TGTGCCAGCAGTTTATCGTGGGGAGGTGGAAACACCATATATTTT
clone size: many; D gene: NA; J gene: TRBJ2-3; V gene: TRBV6-2/TRBV6-3; CDR3 length: 12; CDR3 protein: CASSYFGDTQYF; CDR3 DNA: TGTGCCAGCAGTTACTTCGGAGATACGCAGTATTTT
clone size: NA; D gene: NA; J gene: TRBJ2-6; V gene: TRBV19; CDR3 length: 16; CDR3 protein: CASSAFGGFGANVLTF; CDR3 DNA: TGTGCCAGTAGTGCTTTCGGGGGTTTTGGGGCCAACGTCCTGACTTTC
clone size: NA; D gene: TRBD1; J gene: TRBJ2-7; V gene: TRBV27; CDR3 length: 16; CDR3 protein: CASSTSDRGIKYEQYF; CDR3 DNA: TGTGCCAGCAGTACCTCGGACAGGGGAATCAAGTACGAGCAGTACTTC
clone size: few; D gene: TRBD2; J gene: TRBJ2-1; V gene: TRBV27; CDR3 length: 15; CDR3 protein: CASSPIAGAGHEQFF; CDR3 DNA: TGTGCCAGCAGTCCAATAGCGGGAGCGGGGCATGAGCAGTTCTTC
clone size: few; D gene: NA; J gene: TRBJ2-7; V gene: TRBV30; CDR3 length: 13; CDR3 protein: CAWSPGVGYEQYF; CDR3 DNA: TGTGCCTGGAGCCCCGGGGTAGGCTACGAGCAGTACTTC
clone size: NA; D gene: NA; J gene: TRBJ1-3; V gene: TRBV5-4; CDR3 length: 15; CDR3 protein: CASSWGLSSGNTIYF; CDR3 DNA: TGTGCCAGCAGCTGGGGGCTATCCTCTGGAAACACCATATATTTT
clone size: many; D gene: NA; J gene: TRBJ1-4; V gene: TRBV2; CDR3 length: 17; CDR3 protein: CASRPTPRRTANEKLFF; CDR3 DNA: TGTGCCAGCCGACCAACCCCGAGGAGGACAGCTAATGAAAAACTGTTTTTT
clone size: many; D gene: NA; J gene: TRBJ1-2; V gene: TRBV6-6; CDR3 length: 14; CDR3 protein: CASSYSLLGGGYTF; CDR3 DNA: TGTGCCAGCAGTTACTCCCTATTAGGCGGAGGCTACACCTTC
clone size: many; D gene: NA; J gene: TRBJ1-1; V gene: TRBV5-6; CDR3 length: 15; CDR3 protein: CASTQWGYGNTEAFF; CDR3 DNA: TGTGCCAGCACCCAATGGGGGTACGGGAACACTGAAGCTTTCTTT
clone size: many; D gene: TRBD1; J gene: TRBJ1-1; V gene: TRBV27; CDR3 length: 14; CDR3 protein: CASSATGVNTEAFF; CDR3 DNA: TGTGCCAGCAGTGCAACAGGGGTTAACACTGAAGCTTTCTTT
clone size: NA; D gene: NA; J gene: TRBJ2-5; V gene: TRBV27; CDR3 length: 14; CDR3 protein: CASASLGAQETQYF; CDR3 DNA: TGTGCCAGCGCCTCCTTGGGGGCCCAAGAGACCCAGTACTTC
clone size: NA; D gene: TRBD1; J gene: TRBJ2-1; V gene: TRBV3-1; CDR3 length: 14; CDR3 protein: CASSQADRGHEQFF; CDR3 DNA: TGTGCCAGCAGCCAAGCGGACAGGGGGCACGAGCAGTTCTTC
clone size: many; D gene: NA; J gene: TRBJ2-5; V gene: TRBV7-9; CDR3 length: 16; CDR3 protein: CASSLAGVVTQETQYF; CDR3 DNA: TGTGCCAGCAGCTTAGCGGGGGTTGTGACCCAAGAGACCCAGTACTTC
clone size: many; D gene: NA; J gene: TRBJ2-5; V gene: TRBV4-2; CDR3 length: 17; CDR3 protein: CASSQDLSKASGETQYF; CDR3 DNA: TGTGCCAGCAGCCAAGACCTTAGTAAAGCTTCGGGGGAGACCCAGTACTTC
clone size: NA; D gene: NA; J gene: TRBJ2-7; V gene: TRBV25-1; CDR3 length: 12; CDR3 protein: CEVGQGSYEQYF; CDR3 DNA: TGTGAGGTGGGACAAGGCTCCTACGAGCAGTACTTC
clone size: NA; D gene: NA; J gene: TRBJ1-5; V gene: TRBV7-9; CDR3 length: 13; CDR3 protein: CASSLVRNQPQHF; CDR3 DNA: TGTGCCAGCAGCTTAGTCAGAAATCAGCCCCAGCATTTT
clone size: few; D gene: TRBD2; J gene: TRBJ2-2; V gene: TRBV9; CDR3 length: 13; CDR3 protein: CASMGGGAGELFF; CDR3 DNA: TGTGCCAGCATGGGCGGGGGGGCCGGGGAGCTGTTTTTT
clone size: many; D gene: NA; J gene: TRBJ2-7; V gene: TRBV19; CDR3 length: 13; CDR3 protein: CASSAGMGYEQYF; CDR3 DNA: TGTGCCAGCAGTGCGGGGATGGGCTACGAGCAGTACTTC
clone size: many; D gene: NA; J gene: TRBJ1-5; V gene: TRBV6-5; CDR3 length: 13; CDR3 protein: CASSYGRAQPQHF; CDR3 DNA: TGTGCCAGCAGTTACGGCAGGGCTCAGCCCCAGCATTTT
clone size: many; D gene: NA; J gene: TRBJ2-7; V gene: TRBV6-1; CDR3 length: 15; CDR3 protein: CASSEGRTYSYEQYF; CDR3 DNA: TGTGCCAGCAGTGAAGGAAGGACGTACTCCTACGAGCAGTACTTC
clone size: many; D gene: NA; J gene: TRBJ1-1; V gene: TRBV6-5; CDR3 length: 13; CDR3 protein: CASSYGGNTEAFF; CDR3 DNA: TGTGCCAGCAGTTACGGGGGGAACACTGAAGCTTTCTTT
clone size: many; D gene: TRBD2; J gene: TRBJ2-5; V gene: TRBV20-1; CDR3 length: 17; CDR3 protein: CSARDDSASGVQETQYF; CDR3 DNA: TGCAGTGCTAGAGATGACTCGGCTAGCGGGGTACAAGAGACCCAGTACTTC
clone size: many; D gene: TRBD1; J gene: TRBJ2-6; V gene: TRBV3-1; CDR3 length: 17; CDR3 protein: CASSHDPTGVGANVLTF; CDR3 DNA: TGTGCCAGCAGCCACGACCCTACAGGGGTTGGGGCCAACGTCCTGACTTTC
clone size: NA; D gene: TRBD2; J gene: TRBJ2-5; V gene: TRBV27; CDR3 length: 16; CDR3 protein: CASSSLAGGYQETQYF; CDR3 DNA: TGTGCCAGCAGTTCACTAGCGGGGGGTTACCAAGAGACCCAGTACTTC
clone size: many; D gene: NA; J gene: TRBJ2-5; V gene: TRBV12-5; CDR3 length: 14; CDR3 protein: CASGSGTGEETQYF; CDR3 DNA: TGTGCTAGTGGTTCGGGGACGGGGGAAGAGACCCAGTACTTC
clone size: NA; D gene: NA; J gene: TRBJ2-4; V gene: TRBV3-1; CDR3 length: 14; CDR3 protein: CASSPRDGKNIQYF; CDR3 DNA: TGTGCCAGCAGCCCGCGGGACGGCAAAAACATTCAGTACTTC
clone size: many; D gene: NA; J gene: TRBJ2-7; V gene: TRBV10-3; CDR3 length: 14; CDR3 protein: CAISEGTSSYEQYF; CDR3 DNA: TGTGCCATCAGTGAGGGGACCTCGTCCTACGAGCAGTACTTC
clone size: NA; D gene: NA; J gene: TRBJ2-3; V gene: TRBV21-1; CDR3 length: 16; CDR3 protein: CASREPGPHGTDTQYF; CDR3 DNA: TGTGCCAGTAGGGAGCCCGGGCCCCATGGCACAGATACGCAGTATTTT
clone size: many; D gene: NA; J gene: TRBJ2-4; V gene: TRBV20-1; CDR3 length: 13; CDR3 protein: CSARVVPGNIQYF; CDR3 DNA: TGCAGTGCTAGAGTGGTCCCCGGGAACATTCAGTACTTC
clone size: NA; D gene: TRBD2; J gene: TRBJ2-1; V gene: TRBV11-2; CDR3 length: 15; CDR3 protein: CASSHPSGGINEQFF; CDR3 DNA: TGTGCCAGCAGTCATCCTAGCGGGGGTATTAATGAGCAGTTCTTC